The next 16 T cell receptor beta chains were all read from a single sample in a study of T cells in Graves' hyperthyroidism and ophthalmopathy (dated by TCRdb to between 2018 and 2021). Receptors were amplified or captured by multiplex PCR. Sequencing was performed on an Illumina HiSeq 2000. Amplification of TCR beta CDR3 regions was carried out from RNA transcripts. A first-round RT-PCR of the TCR CDR3 used the HTBI primer set with the Qiagen OneStep RT-PCR kit. TCRdb cleaned the public reads at Q25 with fastp, built clones with MiXCR and kept in-frame beta chains. Each CDR3 protein gets just one entry, which takes the most common genes and DNA from the rows behind it. The sample has 530,000 or so distinct CDR3 sequences on record, 17% of them singletons. The top ten clones comprise roughly 15% of the sample. The sequenced sample was blood. The receptors originated from a woman younger than 30 with Graves' ophthalmopathy.

The table lists this clonotype with a few counts. The chain carries TRBV6-1 and TRBJ1-1; D perhaps matches TRBD1 (6 bases). The CDR3 totals 14 residues. Germline assignment: CDR1 MNHNS and CDR2 SASEGT. V was cut by 7 bases and J by 1 base, with 13 bases left in between. As DNA, the CDR3 is TGTGCCAGCACGTCCGGGACAAGGAACACTGAAGCTTTCTTT. Protein product: CASTSGTRNTEAFF.

This clonotype was seen a single time. The chain combines TRBV9 with TRBJ1-2; D is unclear. The CDR3 totals 14 residues. CDR1 SGDLS and CDR2 YYNGEE come from the germline V gene. Between the trimmed V and J ends, which lost 3 bases and 4 bases, there was a span of 13 bases. CDR3 region: CASSGSADSYGYTF. The CDR3 nucleotides read TGTGCCAGCAGCGGGTCGGCAGACTCCTATGGCTACACCTTC.

In this sample, this clonotype turned up a few times. The chain couples TRBV28 to TRBJ1-3; no firm D call. This CDR3 has 16 amino acids. Germline V lookup: CDR1 MDHEN, CDR2 SYDVKM. With 3 bases removed from V and 1 base from J, the gap between germline ends came to 13 bases. CDR3 in amino acids: CASSFPPWDSGNTIYF. CDR3 DNA sequence: TGTGCCAGCAGTTTCCCCCCCTGGGATTCTGGAAACACCATATATTTT. Supplemented by reference TRBV28 and TRBJ1-3, the full variable domain reads DVKVTQSSRYLVKRTGEKVFLECVQDMDHENMFWYRQDPGLGLRLIYFSYDVKMKEKGDIPEGYSVSREKKERFSLILESASTNQTSMYLCASSFPPWDSGNTIYFGEGSWLTVV.

This clonotype was recorded many times. The rearrangement uses TRBV4-3 and TRBJ2-1; D ambiguous. Trimming removed 0 bases at V and 4 bases at J, with 10 bases between. The germline CDR1 and CDR2 sequences are LGHNA and YSLEER. The CDR3 runs to 15 residues. The chain's CDR3 is CASSQDRPKYNEQFF. CDR3 DNA sequence: TGCGCCAGCAGCCAAGATCGCCCGAAATACAATGAGCAGTTCTTC.

In this sample, this clonotype turned up many times. This sequence joins TRBV11-2 and TRBJ2-3; TRBD2 might be the D (6 bases). The CDR3 sequence is 16 residues long. Trimming left V 1 base short and J 2 bases short, with 13 bases between. CDR1 SGHAT and CDR2 FQNNGV come from the germline V gene. CDR3 region: CASSLGAGRFTDTQYF. DNA for the CDR3: TGTGCCAGCAGCTTAGGGGCGGGGCGCTTCACAGATACGCAGTATTTT.

At least ten counts were recorded for this clonotype. The V call is TRBV9, the J call TRBJ2-7; weak D call: TRBD1 (5 bases). This CDR3 region has 15 residues. Germline V lookup: CDR1 SGDLS, CDR2 YYNGEE. V lost 1 base and J 0 bases, leaving 11 bases between the germline ends. CDR3 DNA sequence: TGTGCCAGCAGCGTAACAGGAGAGAGCTCCTACGAGCAGTACTTC. Translating gives CASSVTGESSYEQYF.

Many counts were recorded for this clonotype. This chain links TRBV7-2 with TRBJ1-1, with TRBD1 as a possible D gene (5 bases). The V end was cut by 5 bases, the J end by 5 bases, with 18 bases between. The CDR3 loop spans 15 amino acids. Germline values: CDR1 SGHTA, CDR2 FQGNSA. The CDR3 sequence: CASSAFGGAGTEAFF. CDR3 in DNA: TGTGCCAGCAGCGCCTTCGGAGGGGCGGGGACTGAAGCTTTCTTT.

The gene calls are TRBV5-5 and TRBJ2-1, with D possibly being TRBD1 (6 bases). Looked up from germline, CDR1 is SGHKS and CDR2 is YYEKEE (reference sequence). Trimming stripped 5 bases from V and 5 bases from J, with 14 bases between. This CDR3 has 14 amino acids. This CDR3 is CASRTGAGDNEQFF. The CDR3 DNA follows: TGTGCCAGCAGAACCGGGGCAGGGGACAATGAGCAGTTCTTC.

This clonotype was seen only a few times. The rearrangement links TRBV12-3 or TRBV12-4 to TRBJ2-5; perhaps TRBD1 as D (5 bases). V was shortened by 9 bases and J by 1 base, with 15 bases between the two germline ends. The CDR3 is 14 amino acids. The CDR3 region is CASSFQGVQETQYF. Written as DNA, the CDR3 is TGTGCCAGTTCCTTCCAGGGCGTCCAAGAGACCCAGTACTTC.

Ten or more counts support this clonotype. The V gene is TRBV7-6, the J gene TRBJ2-1; D unclear. Germline-derived CDR1 and CDR2 are SGHVS and FNYEAQ. The CDR3 covers 12 residues. Between the trimmed V and J ends, which lost 5 bases and 10 bases, there was a span of 12 bases. The CDR3 spells CASSLPPSEQFF. The CDR3, as DNA: TGTGCCAGCAGCCTCCCCCCCTCAGAGCAGTTCTTC.

A few counts support this clonotype. This rearrangement joins TRBV29-1 to TRBJ2-5; D unclear. Trimming pared 4 bases from V and 4 bases from J, leaving 10 bases between. This CDR3 region has 12 residues. Germline V lookup: CDR1 SQVTM, CDR2 ANQGSEA. The CDR3 loop reads CSVAALRETQYF. CDR3 in DNA: TGCAGCGTTGCTGCCCTTCGAGAGACCCAGTACTTC.

This clonotype was counted ten times or more. This chain connects TRBV28 to TRBJ1-5, with D tentatively TRBD1 (5 bases). The CDR3 has 16 amino acids. The germline gives CDR1 MDHEN, CDR2 SYDVKM. Between the trimmed V and J ends, which lost 1 base and 4 bases, there was a span of 14 bases. CDR3: CASSLFSGVRNQPQHF. The CDR3 nucleotides read TGTGCCAGCAGTTTATTTTCGGGGGTAAGAAATCAGCCCCAGCATTTT.

This clonotype was found many times. The chain employs TRBV6-2 or TRBV6-3 and TRBJ2-7; D is unresolved. This CDR3 has 12 amino acids. Germline-derived CDR1 and CDR2 are MNHEY and SVGEGT. Trimming took 8 bases from V and 0 from J, leaving 8 bases between them. The CDR3 loop is CASGEVSYEQYF. CDR3 DNA sequence: TGTGCCAGCGGCGAGGTCTCCTACGAGCAGTACTTC.

The rearrangement uses TRBV27 and TRBJ1-2; the match to TRBD1 covers 10 bases. This CDR3 comprises 13 residues. With 6 bases clipped from V and 5 bases from J, the junction kept 3 bases outside the gene matches. Germline CDR1 reads MNHEY; CDR2 reads SMNVEV (reference sequence). The CDR3, as DNA: TGTGCCAGCAGAGGGACAGGGGCATATGGCTACACCTTC. Its protein is CASRGTGAYGYTF.

The rearrangement uses TRBV29-1 and TRBJ2-3, with D unresolved. The J call may be incorrect, as the DNA end agrees better with TRBJ1-5. Germline CDR1 is SQVTM and CDR2 is ANQGSEA. The CDR3 extends over 14 amino acids. Here the CDR3 DNA reads TGCAGCGTCGCTGCGTGGGAGAAGGCAGATACGCAGCATTTT. This codes for CSVAAWEKADTQHF.

This clonotype was seen at least ten times. This chain uses TRBV27 with TRBJ2-7; D gene ambiguous. Germline CDR1 is MNHEY and CDR2 is SMNVEV (reference sequence). V lost 2 bases and J lost 7, with 12 bases in between. The CDR3 has 13 amino acids. The CDR3 DNA follows: TGTGCCAGCAGTTTACGTTCCTCTCGGGAGCAGTACTTC. Protein: CASSLRSSREQYF.